This TCR beta chain appears in the sequencing data of a study of CD8+ T cells in alopecia areata. Study results and limitations: Higher clonality and more expanded CD8+ clones appeared in lesional than normal scalp. Clarity of TCR sharing across patients fell short of that in mice, possibly HLA-related.

Sorting separated CD4+ and CD8+ T cells out of PBMCs. Details on this clone: The antigen is not known.

V was shortened by 4 bases and J by 5 bases, with 11 bases between the two germline ends. The germline gives CDR1 LNHDA, CDR2 SQIVND (reference sequence). The CDR3 loop spans 13 amino acids. RNA extraction was followed by reverse transcription into cDNA, which acted as the sequencing template. TCRdb keeps only in-frame clones here, not all; method: immunoSEQ multiplex PCR. The data show over 90,000 clones, less than 70% seen once. The source of this sequence is a human donor in good health. Input material: CD4+ T cells sorted from blood. The chain combines TRBV19 with TRBJ1-2; a possible D gene is TRBD1 (6 bases). The CDR3 DNA sequence: TGTGCCAGTAGTAACAGGGTGGGGTATGGCTACACCTTC. As protein: CASSNRVGYGYTF.